These T cell receptor beta chains were read from a single sample in a study of T cells expressing NK-cell markers. TCRdb re-called the 5' RACE reads and shows each CDR3 protein once, DNA omitted. Its listing shows about 380,000 distinct CDR3 sequences. Sequenced sample: blood T cells: a sorted CD56 or NKG2C T cell subset, CD4+ or CD8+ T cells, or bulk PBMC T cells (not recorded which). The receptors derive from a man aged 18-75 years in good health. The CDR3 runs from the conserved cysteine through the conserved F or W. Each record gives: J gene, V gene, CDR3 protein.

J gene: TRBJ1-3
V gene: TRBV20-1
CDR3 protein: CSARDYPPGRTISGNTIYF

J gene: TRBJ1-6
V gene: TRBV5-4
CDR3 protein: CASSRMGMDSPLHF

J gene: TRBJ1-3
V gene: TRBV20-1
CDR3 protein: CSVTSMVGNTIYF

J gene: TRBJ1-5
V gene: TRBV6-1
CDR3 protein: CASFAGTANNQPQHF

J gene: TRBJ1-6
V gene: TRBV5-5
CDR3 protein: CASSLGWAALNSPLHF

J gene: TRBJ2-2
V gene: TRBV5-8
CDR3 protein: CASSKVNTGELFF

J gene: TRBJ2-1
V gene: TRBV11-2
CDR3 protein: CASSLAGHLYYEQFF

J gene: TRBJ1-5
V gene: TRBV7-8
CDR3 protein: CASSDGTFNQPQHF

J gene: TRBJ2-5
V gene: TRBV9
CDR3 protein: CASSGTSGGGETQYF

J gene: TRBJ1-1
V gene: TRBV3-1
CDR3 protein: CASSQGGDTEAFF

J gene: TRBJ2-1
V gene: TRBV7-2
CDR3 protein: CASSPTSGGIEFEQFF

J gene: TRBJ1-2
V gene: TRBV20-1
CDR3 protein: CSARAYTGGSGYTF

J gene: TRBJ2-7
V gene: TRBV5-1
CDR3 protein: CASSPTSRQVFFEQYF

J gene: TRBJ2-4
V gene: TRBV14
CDR3 protein: CASSQEGYNLNIQYF

J gene: TRBJ2-3
V gene: TRBV9
CDR3 protein: CASSVATSGGQGTQYF

J gene: TRBJ2-1
V gene: TRBV5-4
CDR3 protein: CASSLVQGGYPIEQFF